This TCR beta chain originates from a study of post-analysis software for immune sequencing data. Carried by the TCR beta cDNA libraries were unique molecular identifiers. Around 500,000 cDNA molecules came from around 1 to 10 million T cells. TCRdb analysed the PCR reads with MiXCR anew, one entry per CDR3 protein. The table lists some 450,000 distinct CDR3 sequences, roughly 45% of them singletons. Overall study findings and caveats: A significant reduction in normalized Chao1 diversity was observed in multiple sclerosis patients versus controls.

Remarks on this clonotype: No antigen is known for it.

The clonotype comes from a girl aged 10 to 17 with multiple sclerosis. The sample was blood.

DNA for the CDR3: TGTGCCTGGAGGCCCGACAGGATAGGTGAAGCTTTCTTT. Protein product: CAWRPDRIGEAFF. V usage is TRBV30 and J usage is TRBJ1-1, with a tentative D call TRBD1 (6 bases). CDR1 and CDR2 from the germline V gene are GTSNPN and SVGIG (reference sequence). Deletions cut 3 bases from V and 7 bases from J, with 15 bases between. The CDR3 consists of 13 residues. Filled out from reference TRBV30 and TRBJ1-1, the complete variable domain reads SQTIHQWPATLVQPVGSPLSLECTVEGTSNPNLYWYRQAAGRGLQLLFYSVGIGQISSEVPQNLSASRPQDRQFILSSKKLLLSDSGFYLCAWRPDRIGEAFFGQGTRLTVV.